This T cell receptor beta chain was captured by sequencing in a study of blood T cell repertoires in COVID-19. The ends lost 5 bases at V and 2 bases at J; junction bases unmatched: 11. CDR1 SEHNR and CDR2 FQNEAQ come from the germline V gene (reference sequence). CDR3 length: 17 residues. Repertoires were generated with immunoSEQ multiplex PCR, while TCRdb's copy carries only in-frame clones and drops some. The sample has about 6,400 clones; approximately 89% are singletons. This clone has a single count. The TCR originated in a human donor in a cohort sampled during active COVID-19. J is TRBJ2-2 and V is TRBV7-9; 7 nucleotides line up with TRBD2. The sequenced sample was peripheral blood. DNA of the CDR3: TGTGCCAGCAGCATAAACCCGCTAGCGGTTAACACCGGGGAGCTGTTTTTT. Residues: CASSINPLAVNTGELFF. The variable domain in full, with the rest retrieved from reference TRBV7-9 and TRBJ2-2, is DTGVSQNPRHKITKRGQNVTFRCDPISEHNRLYWYRQTLGQGPEFLTYFQNEAQLEKSRLLSDRFSAERPKGSFSTLEIQRTEQGDSAMYLCASSINPLAVNTGELFFGEGSRLTVL.